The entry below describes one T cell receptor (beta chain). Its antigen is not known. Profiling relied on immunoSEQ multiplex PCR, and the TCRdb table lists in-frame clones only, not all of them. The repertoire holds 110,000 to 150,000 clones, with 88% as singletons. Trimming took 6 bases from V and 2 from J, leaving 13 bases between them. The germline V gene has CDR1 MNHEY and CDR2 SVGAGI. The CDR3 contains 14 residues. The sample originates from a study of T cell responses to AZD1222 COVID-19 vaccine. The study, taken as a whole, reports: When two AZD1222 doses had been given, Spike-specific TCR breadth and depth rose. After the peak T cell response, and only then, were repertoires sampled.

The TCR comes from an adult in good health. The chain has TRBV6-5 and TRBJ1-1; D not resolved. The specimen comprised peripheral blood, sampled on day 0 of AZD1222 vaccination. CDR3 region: CASSALSSNTEAFF. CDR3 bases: TGTGCCAGCAGCGCCCTATCGAGTAACACTGAAGCTTTCTTT.